Listed below are T cell receptor beta chains from one sample, sequenced in a study of blood T cell repertoires in COVID-19. Generated by immunoSEQ multiplex PCR, the TCRdb table keeps only in-frame clones and is missing some. Among approximately 150,000 clones listed, 81% were seen once. Sequenced sample: PBMCs or T cells enriched from blood (not recorded which). The receptors originated from a woman aged 40 to 50 with acute COVID-19. The CDR3 runs from the conserved cysteine through the conserved F or W. The order of the fields is D gene, clone size, V gene, J gene, CDR3 DNA, CDR3 protein. The D gene is left open where the match is weak. Clone size, where shown, is once, few, many, or a class for clones that have expanded.

D: NA; size: once; V: TRBV13; J: TRBJ1-1; DNA: TGTGCCAGCAGCGTAAACAGGGAGAGCACTGAAGCTTTCTTT; CDR3: CASSVNRESTEAFF
D: TRBD2; size: NA; V: TRBV3-1/TRBV3-2; J: TRBJ2-3; DNA: TGTGCCAGCAGCCAAGATGGGGGACTAGCGGGGGTTACTAGCACAGATACGCAGTATTTT; CDR3: CASSQDGGLAGVTSTDTQYF
D: NA; size: few; V: TRBV29-1; J: TRBJ2-1; DNA: TGCAGCGTGATCAGGATGAGCTCCTACAATGAGCAGTTCTTC; CDR3: CSVIRMSSYNEQFF
D: TRBD2; size: once; V: TRBV2; J: TRBJ2-1; DNA: TGTGCCAGCAGTGACAGGGCTAGCGGGAACAGTGAGCAGTTCTTC; CDR3: CASSDRASGNSEQFF
D: NA; size: NA; V: TRBV6-6; J: TRBJ1-2; DNA: TGTGCCAGCAGCAACAGGGCAAACTATGGCTACACCTTC; CDR3: CASSNRANYGYTF
D: NA; size: NA; V: TRBV19; J: TRBJ2-1; DNA: TGTGCCAGTAGTAACTACCACTCCTACAATGAGCAGTTCTTC; CDR3: CASSNYHSYNEQFF
D: NA; size: NA; V: TRBV5-4; J: TRBJ2-5; DNA: TGTGCCAGCAGCACGGTCCGGCCCCGGAGGAGGGAGACCCAGTACTTC; CDR3: CASSTVRPRRRETQYF
D: TRBD1; size: NA; V: TRBV6-2/TRBV6-3; J: TRBJ2-7; DNA: TGTGCCAGCAGTCACCCCGGGACAGCCTACGAGCAGTACTTC; CDR3: CASSHPGTAYEQYF
D: TRBD2; size: NA; V: TRBV12-3/TRBV12-4; J: TRBJ2-3; DNA: TGTGCCACGAAGACGGGAGGTACGCAGTATTTT; CDR3: CATKTGGTQYF
D: NA; size: once; V: TRBV5-1; J: TRBJ1-1; DNA: TGCGCCAGCAGCTTGGGGCAGGGGCGCACTGAAGCTTTCTTT; CDR3: CASSLGQGRTEAFF
D: TRBD2; size: NA; V: TRBV3-1/TRBV3-2; J: TRBJ2-2; DNA: TGTGCCAGCAGCCAGTATCCGGGACTACCACACACCGGGGAGCTGTTTTTT; CDR3: CASSQYPGLPHTGELFF
D: NA; size: NA; V: TRBV5-6; J: TRBJ2-4; DNA: TGTGCCAGCAGCTTGGGACAGATTCAGTACTTC; CDR3: CASSLGQIQYF
D: TRBD2; size: few; V: TRBV19; J: TRBJ2-1; DNA: TGTGCCAGTAGTAGGCTAGCGGGAGGGCTAAATGAGCAGTTCTTC; CDR3: CASSRLAGGLNEQFF
D: TRBD1; size: NA; V: TRBV19; J: TRBJ1-1; DNA: TGTGCCAGTAGTCAGGGGGTTGGCACTGAAGCTTTCTTT; CDR3: CASSQGVGTEAFF
D: NA; size: few; V: TRBV29-1; J: TRBJ1-3; DNA: TGCAGCGTTACTTCAGGGACTGGAAACACCATATATTTT; CDR3: CSVTSGTGNTIYF
D: TRBD2; size: NA; V: TRBV18; J: TRBJ2-5; DNA: TGTGCCAGCTCACAAACTAGCGCCAAAGAGACCCAGTACTTC; CDR3: CASSQTSAKETQYF
D: NA; size: NA; V: TRBV6-1; J: TRBJ1-1; DNA: TGTGCCAGCAGTGAGGGCAGGGTAGTGGTGACTGAAGCTTTCTTT; CDR3: CASSEGRVVVTEAFF
D: TRBD1; size: NA; V: TRBV5-1; J: TRBJ1-5; DNA: TGCGCCAGCAGCTTGGGGGACAGGGGTGGCCAGCCCCAGCATTTT; CDR3: CASSLGDRGGQPQHF
D: TRBD2; size: NA; V: TRBV19; J: TRBJ2-1; DNA: TGTGCCAGTAGTATAGGGGCTAGCGGGATAAATGAGCAGTTCTTC; CDR3: CASSIGASGINEQFF
D: TRBD1; size: NA; V: TRBV7-3; J: TRBJ1-2; DNA: TGTGCCAGCAGTCCGACCCTGGGGACAGGGAAGGGATATGGCTACACCTTC; CDR3: CASSPTLGTGKGYGYTF
D: TRBD1; size: NA; V: TRBV2; J: TRBJ1-1; DNA: TGTGCCAGCAGCGAAACAGGGGGCAGGACTGAAGCTTTCTTT; CDR3: CASSETGGRTEAFF
D: NA; size: NA; V: TRBV3-1/TRBV3-2; J: TRBJ2-6; DNA: TGTGCCAGCAGCCAAAGCAGGCTGAGCTCTGGGGCCAACGTCCTGACTTTC; CDR3: CASSQSRLSSGANVLTF
D: TRBD2; size: few; V: TRBV9; J: TRBJ2-5; DNA: TGTGCCAGCAGCGGAGGACTAGCGGGAGATCCCTCGAAAGAGACCCAGTACTTC; CDR3: CASSGGLAGDPSKETQYF
D: TRBD2; size: NA; V: TRBV27; J: TRBJ2-3; DNA: TGTGCCAGCAGTTTCCGATTTAGCGGGAGGGCCGTGGATACGCAGTATTTT; CDR3: CASSFRFSGRAVDTQYF
D: TRBD1; size: NA; V: TRBV5-5; J: TRBJ1-1; DNA: TGTGCCAGCAGCCCTAACAGGGGGCAGGGCACTGAAGCTTTCTTT; CDR3: CASSPNRGQGTEAFF
D: TRBD1; size: NA; V: TRBV28; J: TRBJ2-5; DNA: TGTGCCAGCAGATCAGGGGGCCCGCAAGAGACCCAGTACTTC; CDR3: CASRSGGPQETQYF
D: NA; size: NA; V: TRBV6-5; J: TRBJ2-7; DNA: TGTGCCAGCAGCAAAGGACAGCCCTACGAGCAGTACTTC; CDR3: CASSKGQPYEQYF